A single sample is the source of the 32 T cell receptor beta chains below, sequenced in a study of human T cells and chemical hapten exposure (dated by TCRdb to about 2021). The time point label for this specimen denotes: pre-sensitization, week 0. This sample's treatment or condition label indicates: therapeutic diphenylcyclopropenone sensitization with weekly scalp DPC. To prepare the library, RACE was applied. The sequencer was a NextSeq 500. The public reads were reprocessed in TCRdb via fastp at Q25 and MiXCR, keeping in-frame beta chains. Rows merge per CDR3 protein into single entries with the most common DNA and genes. The sample records tens of thousands of distinct CDR3 sequences, 12% to 15% of which are singletons. The ten largest clones add up to 4% to 6% of the sample. The sample here was whole blood, taken in connection with sensitization to the hapten diphenylcyclopropenone (DPC). These receptors were taken from a woman in her forties or fifties with alopecia areata. Some clones in this sample may be carry-over from other donors' samples.

The V gene is TRBV4-3, the J gene TRBJ2-5; 7 bases fit TRBD1. The CDR3 has 17 residues. Germline V gene sequence: CDR1 LGHNA, CDR2 YSLEER. With 0 bases clipped from V and 4 bases from J, the junction kept 11 bases outside the gene matches. The CDR3 DNA is TGCGCCAGCAGCCAAGAAGTCGGCAGGGGGACGGGAGAGACCCAGTACTTC. Translation: CASSQEVGRGTGETQYF.

This chain links TRBV3-1 with TRBJ2-1, with D unclear. Between the trimmed V and J ends, which lost 0 bases and 9 bases, there was a span of 6 bases. CDR3 length: 12 residues. Germline V lookup: CDR1 LGHDT, CDR2 YNNKEL (reference sequence). The CDR3 DNA reads TGTGCCAGCAGCCAAGATCGTTTTGAGCAGTTCTTC. As protein: CASSQDRFEQFF.

The CDR3 protein is CSARDRGGKVKQYF. As DNA, the CDR3 is TGCAGTGCTAGAGATCGCGGGGGCAAGGTGAAGCAGTACTTC. The V call is TRBV20-1, the J call TRBJ2-7; D possibly corresponds to TRBD2 (7 bases). V was shortened by 0 bases and J by 8 bases, with 17 bases between the two germline ends. The germline CDR1 and CDR2 sequences are DFQATT and SNEGSKA (reference sequence). The CDR3 loop spans 14 amino acids.

This sequence joins TRBV29-1 and TRBJ2-7; no clear D gene. The CDR3 spans 14 residues. Germline V gene sequence: CDR1 SQVTM, CDR2 ANQGSEA. Deletions cut 0 bases from V and 5 bases from J, with 14 bases between. This chain's CDR3 is CSVEDPADPNEQYF. CDR3 DNA: TGCAGCGTTGAAGATCCGGCAGATCCCAACGAGCAGTACTTC.

The table lists this clonotype with a few counts. The chain has TRBV7-2 and TRBJ2-5; a possible D gene is TRBD1 (6 bases). Deletions cut 1 base from V and 2 bases from J, with 14 bases between. The CDR3 runs to 16 residues. Germline assignment: CDR1 SGHTA and CDR2 FQGNSA. CDR3 sequence: CASSLEAGTTQETQYF. The CDR3 DNA follows: TGTGCCAGCAGCTTAGAGGCCGGGACAACACAAGAGACCCAGTACTTC.

This clonotype was seen a handful of times. The chain has TRBV11-2 and TRBJ2-1; D is uncertain. With 5 bases removed from V and 9 bases from J, the gap between germline ends came to 17 bases. Germline V lookup: CDR1 SGHAT, CDR2 FQNNGV. The CDR3 totals 14 residues. DNA of the CDR3: TGTGCCAGCAGCCCCGGACGGGCGAGCAGTGAGCAGTTCTTC. Encoded protein: CASSPGRASSEQFF.

The rearrangement joins TRBV7-9 to TRBJ1-6; weak D call: TRBD1 (6 bases). Germline V gives CDR1 SEHNR, CDR2 FQNEAQ (reference sequence). The CDR3 sequence is 13 residues long. Trimming cost V 7 bases and J 7 bases, with 11 bases left between them. The CDR3 here is CASNRQDNSPLHF. CDR3 coding DNA: TGTGCCAGCAACCGACAGGACAATTCACCCCTCCACTTT.

V gene TRBV7-9 combines with J gene TRBJ2-3; D is uncertain. Trimming removed 5 bases at V and 2 bases at J, with 5 bases between. Germline CDR1 reads SEHNR; CDR2 reads FQNEAQ (reference sequence). The CDR3 consists of 12 residues. The CDR3 here is CASSPITDTQYF. Written as DNA, the CDR3 is TGTGCCAGCAGCCCCATCACAGATACGCAGTATTTT.

The V gene is TRBV19, the J gene TRBJ1-1, with D maybe TRBD1 (5 bases). Trimming removed 4 bases at V and 7 bases at J, with 16 bases between. The CDR3 is 14 amino acids. Germline values: CDR1 LNHDA, CDR2 SQIVND (reference sequence). CDR3 sequence: CASSKNRDAHEAFF. CDR3 in DNA: TGTGCCAGTAGTAAAAACCGGGACGCCCATGAAGCTTTCTTT.

The rearrangement links TRBV2 to TRBJ2-1, with 8 bases identical to TRBD2. V was pared by 2 bases and J by 6 bases, with 6 bases of the junction left unmatched. This CDR3 has 15 amino acids. The germline V gene encodes CDR1 SNHLY and CDR2 FYNNEI. CDR3 sequence (DNA): TGTGCCAGCAGTGAACGAAGCGGGAGTGTCAATGAGCAGTTCTTC. It codes for CASSERSGSVNEQFF. Based on the CDR3 plus reference TRBV2 and TRBJ2-1, the full variable domain is EPEVTQTPSHQVTQMGQEVILRCVPISNHLYFYWYRQILGQKVEFLVSFYNNEISEKSEIFDDQFSVERPDGSNFTLKIRSTKLEDSAMYFCASSERSGSVNEQFFGPGTRLTVL.

The table lists this clonotype with many counts. This chain uses TRBV29-1 with TRBJ2-1, with D possibly TRBD2 on 7 matching bases. This CDR3 region has 13 residues. Germline CDR1 is SQVTM and CDR2 is ANQGSEA. V lost 7 bases to trimming and J lost 3 bases, with 13 bases between them. CDR3 region: CSAGGRDYNEQFF. The CDR3 DNA reads TGCAGCGCCGGGGGGCGGGACTACAATGAGCAGTTCTTC.

CDR3: CASSSGITDFGEQFF. In DNA, the CDR3 is TGTGCCAGCAGCTCCGGAATTACAGATTTCGGTGAGCAGTTCTTC. This chain uses TRBV7-2 with TRBJ2-1; unclear D gene. Germline V lookup: CDR1 SGHTA, CDR2 FQGNSA. The V end lost 4 bases, the J end lost 9 bases, and 19 bases lay between the germline ends. The length of the CDR3 is 15 residues.

This clonotype was picked up many times. This CDR3 is CASSPGTSGRADTQYF. Written as DNA, the CDR3 is TGTGCCAGCAGCCCAGGGACTAGCGGGAGGGCAGATACGCAGTATTTT. This sequence joins TRBV7-8 and TRBJ2-3, with TRBD2 matching 16 bases. The CDR3 spans 16 residues. V shed 5 bases and J 4 bases; nucleotides not matched to a gene: 3. The germline CDR1 and CDR2 sequences are SGHVS and FQNEAQ.

This rearrangement joins TRBV2 to TRBJ2-4; no definite D call. Germline V gene sequence: CDR1 SNHLY, CDR2 FYNNEI. Trimming left V 7 bases short and J 4 bases short, with 11 bases between. The CDR3 loop spans 13 amino acids. The CDR3 DNA reads as TGTGCCAGCACGGGCCTAGAAAAAAACATTCAGTACTTC. Protein: CASTGLEKNIQYF.

The CDR3: CASNVAKNIQYF. The CDR3 nucleotides read TGTGCCAGCAACGTGGCCAAAAACATTCAGTACTTC. The V gene is TRBV6-6, the J gene TRBJ2-4; D is unresolved. Germline CDR1 is MNHNY and CDR2 is SVGAGI (reference sequence). The CDR3 spans 12 residues. V was cut by 7 bases and J by 1 base, with 5 bases left in between.

The chain has TRBV20-1 and TRBJ2-3; TRBD1 matches 8 bases. Trimming took 0 bases from V and 1 from J; bases not matched to a gene: 0. This CDR3 comprises 14 residues. Germline V gives CDR1 DFQATT, CDR2 SNEGSKA (reference sequence). The CDR3 DNA reads TGCAGTGCTAGAGAGACAGGGGGCACAGATACGCAGTATTTT. It yields the protein CSARETGGTDTQYF.

In this sample, this clonotype turned up a few times. V gene TRBV5-1 combines with J gene TRBJ2-5; 10 positions match TRBD2. The CDR3 covers 13 residues. V dropped 7 bases and J dropped 5; count of bases not matched to a gene: 5. Germline CDR1 reads SGHRS; CDR2 reads YFSETQ. The CDR3 loop is CASSSGSLETQYF. The DNA of the CDR3 is TGCGCCAGCTCTAGCGGGAGTCTCGAGACCCAGTACTTC.

The chain uses TRBV29-1 and TRBJ2-4; D uncertain. There are 12 residues in the CDR3. V was trimmed by 7 bases and J by 3 bases, leaving 10 bases between them. Germline V gene data show CDR1 as SQVTM and CDR2 as ANQGSEA. The CDR3 bases are TGCAGCGGAATATCGGACAAAAACATTCAGTACTTC. Its translation: CSGISDKNIQYF.

The V gene is TRBV18, the J gene TRBJ2-3; the D is unclear. CDR3 size: 14 residues. Trimming removed 10 bases from V and 1 base from J, with 15 bases in between. Germline V CDR1 and CDR2: KGHSH, LQKENI. The CDR3 loop reads CATPPTAGTDTQYF. CDR3 in DNA: TGTGCCACTCCGCCTACCGCTGGCACAGATACGCAGTATTTT.

V usage is TRBV7-9 and J usage is TRBJ1-4, with 9 bases aligning to TRBD1. V was clipped by 3 bases and J by 8 bases; unmatched bases: 7. This CDR3 region has 15 residues. The germline CDR1 and CDR2 sequences are SEHNR and FQNEAQ (reference sequence). Here the CDR3 reads CASSFGTGTKEKLFF. CDR3 coding DNA: TGTGCCAGCAGCTTTGGGACAGGGACGAAGGAAAAACTGTTTTTT.

This clonotype was seen a few times. The chain is built from TRBV20-1 and TRBJ2-2; 9 positions agree with TRBD1. The CDR3 has 15 amino acids. Germline CDR1 and CDR2: DFQATT and SNEGSKA (reference sequence). V was pared by 2 bases and J by 4 bases, with 5 bases of the junction left unmatched. The CDR3 sequence is CSARPGQGSTGELFF. The DNA of the CDR3 is TGCAGTGCTAGACCGGGACAGGGTTCCACCGGGGAGCTGTTTTTT.

This clonotype was recorded at least ten times. CDR3 loop: CASSESAFGTQYF. The CDR3 nucleotides are TGTGCCAGCAGTGAATCGGCATTCGGGACCCAGTACTTC. V and J are TRBV2 and TRBJ2-5; D is unclear. With 2 bases removed from V and 7 bases from J, the gap between germline ends came to 11 bases. Per the germline V gene, CDR1 is SNHLY and CDR2 is FYNNEI. The CDR3 is 13 amino acids.

The CDR3 nucleotides read TGTGCCAGCCGGGTTGGAGGAGATCAGCCCCAGCATTTT. Amino acid sequence: CASRVGGDQPQHF. The chain combines TRBV6-1 with TRBJ1-5; D is uncertain. Trimming stripped 8 bases from V and 5 bases from J, with 13 bases between. CDR3 length: 13 residues. Germline V gives CDR1 MNHNS, CDR2 SASEGT.

This clonotype was detected a few times. V gene TRBV20-1 combines with J gene TRBJ2-2, with D tentatively TRBD2 (5 bases). The CDR3 runs to 15 residues. V was pared by 0 bases and J by 1 base, with 9 bases between. CDR1 is DFQATT, CDR2 SNEGSKA, per germline (reference sequence). In nucleotides, the CDR3 is TGCAGTGCTAGAGAGGGCGGGCGGAACACCGGGGAGCTGTTTTTT. It is translated as CSAREGGRNTGELFF.

The rearrangement uses TRBV20-1 and TRBJ2-1, with D perhaps TRBD2 (6 bases). V lost 6 bases to trimming and J lost 0 bases, with 12 bases between them. CDR1 and CDR2 (germline): DFQATT, SNEGSKA (reference sequence). This CDR3 contains 14 residues. The DNA of the CDR3 is TGCAGTGCGGGCGGGATAGGCTCCTACAATGAGCAGTTCTTC. This translates into CSAGGIGSYNEQFF.

This clonotype has just a few counts. J is TRBJ2-5 and V is TRBV7-2, with D uncertain. Germline assignment: CDR1 SGHTA and CDR2 FQGNSA. The CDR3 sequence is 14 residues long. The V gene lost 4 bases and the J gene lost 1 base, with 10 bases spanning the gap. CDR3 sequence: CASSSLLVQETQYF. CDR3 nucleotide sequence: TGTGCCAGCAGCTCCCTTTTGGTCCAAGAGACCCAGTACTTC. Full variable domain (missing parts from reference TRBV7-2 and TRBJ2-5): GAGVSQSPSNKVTEKGKDVELRCDPISGHTALYWYRQSLGQGLEFLIYFQGNSAPDKSGLPSDRFSAERTGGSVSTLTIQRTQQEDSAVYLCASSSLLVQETQYFGPGTRLLVL.

This clonotype has more than one count but fewer than ten. The chain links TRBV6-1 to TRBJ2-1; 8 bases agree with TRBD2. Looked up from germline, CDR1 is MNHNS and CDR2 is SASEGT. The CDR3 has 15 residues. J lost 6 bases, V lost 5 bases, and 9 bases had no gene match. The CDR3: CASSKGLGNLNEQFF. The DNA for the CDR3 is TGTGCCAGCAGTAAGGGACTAGGGAATCTCAATGAGCAGTTCTTC.

The rearrangement joins TRBV5-3 to TRBJ2-1; 7 bases agree with TRBD2. TRBV5-3 is placed among ORFs of uncertain function. V was clipped by 2 bases and J by 0 bases; unmatched bases: 14. CDR3 size: 19 residues. The CDR3 sequence: CARSFPGAGVRHSYNEQFF. The CDR3 nucleotides are TGTGCCAGAAGCTTCCCTGGGGCGGGAGTCCGCCACTCCTACAATGAGCAGTTCTTC.

This clonotype was found a few times. The rearrangement links TRBV28 to TRBJ1-5; unclear D gene. Trimming cost V 3 bases and J 4 bases, with 13 bases left between them. The CDR3 loop spans 15 amino acids. Per the germline V gene, CDR1 is MDHEN and CDR2 is SYDVKM. CDR3 protein: CASSFSRSMNQPQHF. The CDR3 nucleotides are TGTGCCAGCAGTTTTAGCCGGAGTATGAATCAGCCCCAGCATTTT.

Details on this clonotype: Germline and junction disagree at one end, which may indicate a read error. V usage is TRBV5-3 and J usage is TRBJ1-3, with TRBD1 matching over 7 bases. TRBV5-3 carries the ORF label, with uncertain function. This CDR3 comprises 15 residues. CDR3 loop: CAKSLEQGQRNTIYF. The CDR3 DNA sequence: TGTGCCAAAAGCTTGGAACAGGGGCAGCGAAACACCATATATTTT.

This chain links TRBV28 with TRBJ1-6; D not certain. This CDR3 contains 14 residues. In germline, CDR1 is MDHEN, CDR2 SYDVKM. V lost 4 bases and J lost 9, with 13 bases in between. The CDR3 DNA follows: TGTGCCAGCAGTTCCCCGGGAGTCAGTTCACCCCTCCACTTT. Translation gives CASSSPGVSSPLHF. Based on the CDR3 plus reference TRBV28 and TRBJ1-6, the full variable domain is DVKVTQSSRYLVKRTGEKVFLECVQDMDHENMFWYRQDPGLGLRLIYFSYDVKMKEKGDIPEGYSVSREKKERFSLILESASTNQTSMYLCASSSPGVSSPLHFGNGTRLTVT.

V and J are TRBV27 and TRBJ2-3; no definite D call. Trimming shortened V by 5 bases and J by 2 bases, and 11 bases separated the two germline ends. The CDR3 has 14 amino acids. Looked up from germline, CDR1 is MNHEY and CDR2 is SMNVEV (reference sequence). CDR3 amino acids: CASSGYRATDTQYF. DNA of the CDR3: TGTGCCAGCAGTGGGTACCGGGCCACAGATACGCAGTATTTT.